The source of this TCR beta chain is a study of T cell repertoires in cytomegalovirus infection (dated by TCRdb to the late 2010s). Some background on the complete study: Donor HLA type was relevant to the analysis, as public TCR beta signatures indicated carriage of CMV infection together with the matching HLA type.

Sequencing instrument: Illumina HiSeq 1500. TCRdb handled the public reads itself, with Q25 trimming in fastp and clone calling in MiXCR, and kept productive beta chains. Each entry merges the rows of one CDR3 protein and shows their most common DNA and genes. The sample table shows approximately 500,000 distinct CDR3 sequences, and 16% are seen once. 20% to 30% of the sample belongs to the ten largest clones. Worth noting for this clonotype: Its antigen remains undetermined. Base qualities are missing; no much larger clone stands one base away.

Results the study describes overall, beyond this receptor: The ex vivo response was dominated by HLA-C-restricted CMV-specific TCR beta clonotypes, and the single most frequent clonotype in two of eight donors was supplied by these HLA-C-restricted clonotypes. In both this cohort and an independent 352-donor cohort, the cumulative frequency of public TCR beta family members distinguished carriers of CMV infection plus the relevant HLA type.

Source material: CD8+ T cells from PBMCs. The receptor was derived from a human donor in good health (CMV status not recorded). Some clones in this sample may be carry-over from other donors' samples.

CDR3 region: CAWSPGPNYGYTF. At the DNA level, the sequence is TGTGCCTGGAGTCCGGGGCCGAACTATGGCTACACCTTC. The rearranged segments are TRBV30 and TRBJ1-2, and possibly TRBD1, on 5 matching bases. CDR1 and CDR2, per the germline V gene (reference sequence), are GTSNPN and SVGIG. V loses 2 bases, J loses 2 bases, and the germline ends lie 9 bases apart. The CDR3 sequence holds 13 residues, the cysteine and phenylalanine included. Only the CDR3 DNA is retained, 39 bases long and in frame from the first base.